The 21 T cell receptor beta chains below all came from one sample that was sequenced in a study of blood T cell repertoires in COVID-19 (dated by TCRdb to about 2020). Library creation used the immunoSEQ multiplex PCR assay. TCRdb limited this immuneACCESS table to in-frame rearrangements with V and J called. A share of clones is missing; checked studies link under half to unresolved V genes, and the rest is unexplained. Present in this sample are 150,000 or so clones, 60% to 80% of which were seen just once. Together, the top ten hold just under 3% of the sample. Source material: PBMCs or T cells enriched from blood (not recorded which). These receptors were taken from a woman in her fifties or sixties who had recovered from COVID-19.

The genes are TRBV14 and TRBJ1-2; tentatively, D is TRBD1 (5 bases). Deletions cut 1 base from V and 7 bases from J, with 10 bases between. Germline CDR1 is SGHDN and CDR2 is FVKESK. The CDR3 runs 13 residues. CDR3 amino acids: CASSQVGGSGYTF. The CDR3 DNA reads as TGTGCCAGCAGCCAAGTGGGGGGAAGTGGCTACACCTTC.

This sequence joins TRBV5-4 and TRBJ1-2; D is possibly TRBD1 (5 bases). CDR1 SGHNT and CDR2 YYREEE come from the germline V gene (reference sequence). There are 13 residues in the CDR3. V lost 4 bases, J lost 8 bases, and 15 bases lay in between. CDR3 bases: TGTGCCAGCAGCGCCACCAGGGTGGGGGGCTACACCTTC. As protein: CASSATRVGGYTF.

CDR3 in DNA: TGTGCCATCAGTGAGTCCCGCAGCTCTGGAAACACCATATATTTT. Its translation: CAISESRSSGNTIYF. The rearrangement joins TRBV10-3 to TRBJ1-3; no reliable D call. The CDR3 runs to 15 residues. In germline, CDR1 is ENHRY, CDR2 SYGVKD. Deletions cut 0 bases from V and 0 bases from J, with 6 bases between.

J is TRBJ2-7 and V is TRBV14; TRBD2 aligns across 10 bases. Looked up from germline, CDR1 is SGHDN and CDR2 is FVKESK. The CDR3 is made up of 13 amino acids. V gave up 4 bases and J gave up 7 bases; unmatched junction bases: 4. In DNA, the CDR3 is TGTGCCAGCAGCCCGGGTAGCGGGAGGGAGCAGTACTTC. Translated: CASSPGSGREQYF.

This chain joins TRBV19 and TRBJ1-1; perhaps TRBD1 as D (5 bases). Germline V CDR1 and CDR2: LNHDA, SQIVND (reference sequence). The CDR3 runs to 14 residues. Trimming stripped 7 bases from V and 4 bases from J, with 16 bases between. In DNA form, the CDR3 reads TGTGCCAGTACCGCAGGGCACTTGGGCACTGAAGCTTTCTTT. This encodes CASTAGHLGTEAFF. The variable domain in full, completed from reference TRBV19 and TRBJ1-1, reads DGGITQSPKYLFRKEGQNVTLSCEQNLNHDAMYWYRQDPGQGLRLIYYSQIVNDFQKGDIAEGYSVSREKKESFPLTVTSAQKNPTAFYLCASTAGHLGTEAFFGQGTRLTVV.

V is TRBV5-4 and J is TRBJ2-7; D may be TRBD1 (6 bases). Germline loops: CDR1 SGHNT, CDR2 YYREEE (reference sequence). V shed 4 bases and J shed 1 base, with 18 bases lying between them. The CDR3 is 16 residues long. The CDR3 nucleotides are TGTGCCAGCAGCGACGGACAGAGGCACAATTCCTACGAGCAGTACTTC. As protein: CASSDGQRHNSYEQYF.

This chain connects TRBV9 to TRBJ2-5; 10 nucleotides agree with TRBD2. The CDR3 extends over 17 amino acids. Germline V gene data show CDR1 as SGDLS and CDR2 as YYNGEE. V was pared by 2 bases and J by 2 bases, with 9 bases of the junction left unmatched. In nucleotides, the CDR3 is TGTGCCAGCAGCGTGAGCGGGGGGGCAGGGAGACAAGAGACCCAGTACTTC. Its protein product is CASSVSGGAGRQETQYF.

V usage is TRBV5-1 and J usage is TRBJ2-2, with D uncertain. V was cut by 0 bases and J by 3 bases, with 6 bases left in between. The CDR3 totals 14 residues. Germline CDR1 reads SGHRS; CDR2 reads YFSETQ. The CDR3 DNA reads TGCGCCAGCAGCTTGGACAGTCACACCGGGGAGCTGTTTTTT. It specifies CASSLDSHTGELFF.

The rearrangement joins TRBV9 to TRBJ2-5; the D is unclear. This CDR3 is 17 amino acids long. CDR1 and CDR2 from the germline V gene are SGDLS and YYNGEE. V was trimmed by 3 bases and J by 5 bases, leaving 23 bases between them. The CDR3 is CASSDPTGSPPTETQYF. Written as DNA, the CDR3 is TGTGCCAGCAGCGACCCTACGGGTAGCCCCCCCACCGAGACCCAGTACTTC. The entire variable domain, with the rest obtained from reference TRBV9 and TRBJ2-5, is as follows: DSGVTQTPKHLITATGQRVTLRCSPRSGDLSVYWYQQSLDQGLQFLIQYYNGEERAKGNILERFSAQQFPDLHSELNLSSLELGDSALYFCASSDPTGSPPTETQYFGPGTRLLVL.

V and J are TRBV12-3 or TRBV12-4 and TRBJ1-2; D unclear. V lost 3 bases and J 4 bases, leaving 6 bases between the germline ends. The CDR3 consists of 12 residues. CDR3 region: CASSLAPYGYTF. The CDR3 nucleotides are TGTGCCAGCAGTTTGGCCCCCTATGGCTACACCTTC.

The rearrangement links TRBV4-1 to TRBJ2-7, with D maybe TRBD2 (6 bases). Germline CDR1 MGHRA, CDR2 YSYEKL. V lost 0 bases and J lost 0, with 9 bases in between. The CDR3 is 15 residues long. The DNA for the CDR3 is TGCGCCAGCAGCCAAGAGGTGGGGGGCTCCTACGAGCAGTACTTC. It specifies CASSQEVGGSYEQYF.

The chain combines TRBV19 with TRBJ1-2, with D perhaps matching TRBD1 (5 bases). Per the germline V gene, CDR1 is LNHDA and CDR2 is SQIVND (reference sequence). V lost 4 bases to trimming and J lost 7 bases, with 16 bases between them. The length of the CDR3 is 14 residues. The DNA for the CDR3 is TGTGCCAGTAGTACCCCGAGACAGCCTACTGGCTACACCTTC. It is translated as CASSTPRQPTGYTF. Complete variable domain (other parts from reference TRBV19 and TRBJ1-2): DGGITQSPKYLFRKEGQNVTLSCEQNLNHDAMYWYRQDPGQGLRLIYYSQIVNDFQKGDIAEGYSVSREKKESFPLTVTSAQKNPTAFYLCASSTPRQPTGYTFGSGTRLTVV.

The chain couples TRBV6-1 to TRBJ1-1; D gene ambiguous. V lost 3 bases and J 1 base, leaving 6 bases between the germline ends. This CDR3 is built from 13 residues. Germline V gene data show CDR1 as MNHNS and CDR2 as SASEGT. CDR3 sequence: CASSDRRNTEAFF. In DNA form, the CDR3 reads TGTGCCAGCAGTGATAGGAGGAACACTGAAGCTTTCTTT.

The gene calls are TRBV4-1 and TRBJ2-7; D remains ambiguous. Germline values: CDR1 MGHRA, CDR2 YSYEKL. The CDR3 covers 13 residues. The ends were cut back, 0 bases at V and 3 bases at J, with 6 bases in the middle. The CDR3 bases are TGCGCCAGCAGCCAAGATTTCAGCTACGAGCAGTACTTC. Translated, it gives CASSQDFSYEQYF.

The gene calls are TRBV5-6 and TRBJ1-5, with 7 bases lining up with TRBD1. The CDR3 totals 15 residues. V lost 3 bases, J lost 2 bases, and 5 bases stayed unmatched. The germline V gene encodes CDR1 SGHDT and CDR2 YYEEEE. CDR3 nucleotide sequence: TGTGCCAGCAGCTATGGACAGGTCCGCAATCAGCCCCAGCATTTT. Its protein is CASSYGQVRNQPQHF.

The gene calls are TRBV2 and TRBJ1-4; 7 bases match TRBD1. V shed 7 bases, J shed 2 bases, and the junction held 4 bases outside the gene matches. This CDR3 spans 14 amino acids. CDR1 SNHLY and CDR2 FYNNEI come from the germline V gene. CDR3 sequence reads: CASNLQGTNEKLFF. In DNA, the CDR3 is TGTGCCAGCAATTTACAGGGGACTAATGAAAAACTGTTTTTT.

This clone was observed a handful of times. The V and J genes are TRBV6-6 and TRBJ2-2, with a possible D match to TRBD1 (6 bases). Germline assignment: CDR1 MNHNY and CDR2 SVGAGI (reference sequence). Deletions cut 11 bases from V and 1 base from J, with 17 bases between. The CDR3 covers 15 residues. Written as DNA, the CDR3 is TGTGCCGGACGGACCCCGACAGGGAACACCGGGGAGCTGTTTTTT. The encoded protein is CAGRTPTGNTGELFF.

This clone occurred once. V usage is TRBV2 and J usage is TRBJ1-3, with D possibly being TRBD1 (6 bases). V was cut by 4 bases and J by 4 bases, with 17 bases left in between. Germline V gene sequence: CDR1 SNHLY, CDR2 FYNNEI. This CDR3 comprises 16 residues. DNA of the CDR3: TGTGCCAGCAGTGTGGCACCGGTCCAGGGGGGAAACACCATATATTTT. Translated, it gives CASSVAPVQGGNTIYF.

The CDR3 nucleotides read TGTGCCAGCAGCCAAGATCGGGGGGTAAAGACCCAGTACTTC. This gives the protein CASSQDRGVKTQYF. The chain couples TRBV3-1 (or the pseudogene TRBV3-2) to TRBJ2-5; 7 nucleotides agree with TRBD2. The V gene end was trimmed by 0 bases and the J gene end by 6 bases; junction bases not matched to a gene: 4. CDR1 and CDR2 (germline): LGHDT, YNNKEL (reference sequence). The CDR3 totals 14 residues.

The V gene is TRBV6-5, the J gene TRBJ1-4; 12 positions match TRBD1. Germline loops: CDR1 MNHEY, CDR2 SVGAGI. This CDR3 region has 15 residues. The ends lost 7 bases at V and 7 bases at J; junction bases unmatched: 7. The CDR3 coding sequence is TGTGCCAGCATCGGGACAGGGGGCTTGGGTGAAAAACTGTTTTTT. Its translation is CASIGTGGLGEKLFF.

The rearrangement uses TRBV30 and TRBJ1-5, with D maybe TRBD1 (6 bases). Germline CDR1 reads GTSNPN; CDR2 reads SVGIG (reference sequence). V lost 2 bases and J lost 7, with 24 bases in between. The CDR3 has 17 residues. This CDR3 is CAWSPPGGLTGGQPQHF. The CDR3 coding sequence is TGTGCCTGGAGTCCACCTGGGGGCCTGACAGGTGGCCAGCCCCAGCATTTT.